The rows below give T cell receptor beta chains drawn from one sample of a study of shared clonotypes between healthy human individuals. Produced via immunoSEQ multiplex PCR; TCRdb's table is partial and in-frame only. The sample records 150,000 to 200,000 clones, about 93% being singletons. Sequencing was carried out using naive CD4+ T cells sorted from blood. These receptors originate from a woman aged 25 to 39 in good health. Both conserved end residues are part of each CDR3. Each record gives: V gene, J gene, D gene, clone size, CDR3 protein, CDR3 DNA. D genes are given only for firm matches. Some rows have no size entry. The others give once, few or many, or a class for an expanded clone.

>TRBV13|TRBJ1-6|-|-
CASSFRDSPLHF
TGTGCCAGCAGCTTTCGGGATTCACCCCTCCACTTT
>TRBV5-1|TRBJ2-3|-|-
CASSLDPGWLRDTQYF
TGCGCCAGCAGCTTGGACCCCGGATGGTTGAGAGATACGCAGTATTTT
>TRBV4-1|TRBJ2-5|-|-
CASSQTGVKGETQYF
TGCGCCAGCAGTCAGACGGGAGTCAAGGGGGAGACCCAGTACTTC
>TRBV27|TRBJ1-5|-|-
CASSPTLNQPQHF
TGTGCCAGCAGTCCGACACTTAATCAGCCCCAGCATTTT
>TRBV7-9|TRBJ1-1|-|-
CASSLAVGTEAFF
TGTGCCAGCAGCTTAGCCGTCGGCACTGAAGCTTTCTTT
>TRBV19|TRBJ1-1|TRBD1|-
CASSVRDRGLLGTEAFF
TGTGCCAGTAGTGTCCGGGACAGGGGCCTCTTGGGCACTGAAGCTTTCTTT
>TRBV5-4|TRBJ2-7|-|-
CASSLDSEQYF
TGTGCCAGCAGCTTGGATTCCGAGCAGTACTTC
>TRBV1|TRBJ2-5|-|-
CTSSRDRGGQETQYF
TGCACCAGCAGCCGAGACCGGGGGGGCCAAGAGACCCAGTACTTC
>TRBV27|TRBJ2-7|-|-
CASSLRPTVSYEQYF
TGTGCCAGCAGTCTCCGCCCGACGGTGTCCTACGAGCAGTACTTC
>TRBV6-1|TRBJ2-7|TRBD2|-
CASSDPAGGPGEQYF
TGTGCCAGCAGTGACCCAGCGGGAGGGCCAGGGGAGCAGTACTTC
>TRBV5-1|TRBJ1-5|-|-
CASSLAGYSNQPQHF
TGCGCCAGCAGCTTGGCCGGCTATAGCAATCAGCCCCAGCATTTT
>TRBV11-2|TRBJ1-5|-|once
CASSFPGGNQPQHF
TGTGCCAGCAGCTTCCCGGGGGGAAACCAGCCCCAGCATTTT
>TRBV29-1|TRBJ1-2|-|-
CSAFGENYGYTF
TGCAGCGCCTTCGGTGAGAACTATGGCTACACCTTC
>TRBV4-2|TRBJ1-2|-|-
CASSQDGTKNNYGYTF
TGTGCCAGCAGCCAAGACGGGACAAAGAACAACTATGGCTACACCTTC
>TRBV5-8|TRBJ1-5|-|-
CASSFDSNQPQHF
TGTGCCAGCAGCTTTGACAGCAATCAGCCCCAGCATTTT
>TRBV11-2|TRBJ1-3|-|-
CASSLLSSGNTIYF
TGTGCCAGCAGCCTCCTTAGCTCTGGAAACACCATATATTTT
>TRBV18|TRBJ2-7|-|-
CASSTRETGEQYF
TGTGCCAGCTCAACTAGGGAGACCGGGGAGCAGTACTTC
>TRBV7-9|TRBJ1-2|-|-
CASGVVGYGYTF
TGTGCCAGCGGAGTGGTTGGGTATGGCTACACCTTC
>TRBV7-9|TRBJ2-1|-|-
CASSLGSSYNEQFF
TGTGCCAGCAGCTTAGGGAGTTCCTACAATGAGCAGTTCTTC
>TRBV19|TRBJ1-2|TRBD1|-
CASSPSQGFSGYTF
TGTGCCAGTAGTCCCTCACAGGGGTTCTCTGGCTACACCTTC
>TRBV15|TRBJ1-3|-|-
CATSRDIGVYTIYF
TGTGCCACCAGCAGAGATATTGGCGTATACACCATATATTTT
>TRBV11-2|TRBJ2-2|-|-
CASSSPRTFTGELFF
TGTGCCAGCAGCTCCCCCCGGACCTTCACCGGGGAGCTGTTTTTT
>TRBV4-2|TRBJ2-7|-|-
CASSQEGTGLAYEQYF
TGTGCCAGCAGCCAAGAGGGTACCGGCTTGGCCTACGAGCAGTACTTC
>TRBV7-9|TRBJ1-6|TRBD1|-
CASSLANNRGAFNSPLHF
TGTGCCAGCAGCTTAGCGAATAACAGGGGGGCTTTTAATTCACCCCTCCACTTT
>TRBV12-5|TRBJ1-2|-|-
CASGLLQTTDYGYTF
TGTGCTAGTGGTTTGTTACAGACCACGGACTATGGCTACACCTTC
>TRBV6-5|TRBJ1-2|-|-
CASSYSQGRGYTF
TGTGCCAGCAGTTACTCACAGGGAAGGGGCTACACCTTC
>TRBV5-1|TRBJ2-6|-|-
CASSFRLGGANVLTF
TGCGCCAGCAGCTTCCGCCTTGGTGGGGCCAACGTCCTGACTTTC
>TRBV6-4|TRBJ1-1|-|-
CASSAEFDTEAFF
TGTGCCAGCAGTGCAGAGTTCGACACTGAAGCTTTCTTT
>TRBV7-8|TRBJ1-1|-|-
CASSLPGGRDTEAFF
TGTGCCAGCAGCTTACCCGGGGGGAGAGACACTGAAGCTTTCTTT
>TRBV6-5|TRBJ2-7|TRBD2|-
CASSYSSGSSYEQYF
TGTGCCAGCAGTTACTCTAGCGGGAGTTCCTACGAGCAGTACTTC
>TRBV7-9|TRBJ2-3|-|-
CASRLAHQQGWGPTDTQYF
TGTGCCAGCAGATTGGCCCACCAACAGGGATGGGGGCCCACAGATACGCAGTATTTT
>TRBV5-1|TRBJ2-3|TRBD2|-
CASSLGGGLGADTQYF
TGCGCCAGCAGCTTGGGTGGTGGACTAGGGGCAGATACGCAGTATTTT
>TRBV11-3|TRBJ2-7|-|-
CASSLGNYEQYF
TGTGCCAGCAGCTTAGGGAACTACGAGCAGTACTTC
>TRBV5-1|TRBJ2-1|-|-
CASSLGHLSYNEQFF
TGCGCCAGCAGCCTGGGACACTTATCCTACAATGAGCAGTTCTTC
>TRBV5-1|TRBJ2-6|-|-
CASRYSGTGANVLTF
TGCGCCAGCAGGTACAGCGGAACTGGGGCCAACGTCCTGACTTTC
>TRBV19|TRBJ1-1|-|-
CASSIVGGVNTEAFF
TGTGCCAGTAGTATAGTTGGCGGGGTTAACACTGAAGCTTTCTTT
>TRBV5-1|TRBJ1-1|-|once
CASSLAGGGGGIEAFF
TGCGCCAGCAGCTTGGCAGGAGGAGGTGGGGGGATTGAAGCTTTCTTT
>TRBV27|TRBJ2-5|-|-
CASSGSSRQETQYF
TGTGCCAGCTCCGGGTCCAGTAGGCAAGAGACCCAGTACTTC
>TRBV9|TRBJ1-2|TRBD1|-
CASSGWDRANANYGYTF
TGTGCCAGCAGCGGGTGGGACAGAGCAAATGCTAACTATGGCTACACCTTC
>TRBV28|TRBJ2-7|-|-
CASSIVGTYEQYF
TGTGCCAGCAGTATCGTCGGAACCTACGAGCAGTACTTC
>TRBV7-9|TRBJ1-1|-|-
CASSLGGVNTEAFF
TGTGCCAGCAGCTTAGGAGGGGTGAACACTGAAGCTTTCTTT
>TRBV19|TRBJ2-5|TRBD2|-
CASSLGAGGRKARETQYF
TGTGCCAGTAGCCTGGGGGCGGGAGGGAGGAAGGCTCGGGAGACCCAGTACTTC
>TRBV29-1|TRBJ1-1|-|once
CSTTTGGKDNGEAFF
TGCAGCACCACAACGGGGGGCAAGGATAATGGTGAAGCTTTCTTT
>TRBV5-1|TRBJ2-3|TRBD2|-
CASSLFSGRARGTDTQYF
TGCGCCAGCAGCTTGTTTAGCGGGAGGGCCCGTGGCACAGATACGCAGTATTTT
>TRBV20-1|TRBJ2-7|-|-
CSAREAWEQYF
TGCAGTGCTAGAGAAGCGTGGGAGCAGTACTTC
>TRBV7-9|TRBJ2-5|-|-
CASSSETSLHF
TGTGCCAGCAGCTCTGAGACTAGTCTCCACTTC
>TRBV2|TRBJ1-4|-|-
CASSAPPPGREKLFF
TGTGCCAGCAGTGCCCCTCCCCCGGGGAGGGAAAAACTGTTTTTT
>TRBV27|TRBJ2-7|-|-
CASSFLARYEQYF
TGTGCCAGCAGTTTTTTAGCGAGATACGAGCAGTACTTC
>TRBV5-1|TRBJ2-5|-|-
CASSLYGPRDRETQYF
TGCGCCAGCAGCTTGTATGGGCCCCGGGACCGGGAGACCCAGTACTTC
>TRBV28|TRBJ1-5|TRBD1|once
CASSFGILLYSTGHRNQPQHF
TGTGCCAGCAGTTTCGGTATTTTACTCTACTCGACAGGGCATCGCAATCAGCCCCAGCATTTT
>TRBV2|TRBJ1-4|-|-
CASSVAGSTNEKLFF
TGTGCCAGCAGTGTGGCGGGCTCAACTAATGAAAAACTGTTTTTT